Listed here are 14 T cell receptor beta chains from one sample, sequenced in a study of blood T cell repertoires in COVID-19. Using immunoSEQ multiplex PCR, the repertoire was profiled, and TCRdb retains in-frame clones only, with some absent. The table lists 250,000 to 300,000 clones, approximately 90% of them singletons, with 0.95% to 1.5% in the top ten. What was sequenced was PBMCs or T cells enriched from blood (not recorded which). Receptors originate from a human donor in a cohort exposed to, infected with or recovered from COVID-19 (not recorded which). The donor label of this sample is uncertain.

V is TRBV6-5 and J is TRBJ1-3, with TRBD1 matching 11 bases. V shed 7 bases and J 8 bases; nucleotides not matched to a gene: 4. The CDR3 length is 13 residues. Germline CDR1 MNHEY, CDR2 SVGAGI. CDR3 protein: CASTGQGVDTIYF. In DNA form, the CDR3 reads TGTGCCAGCACGGGACAGGGGGTAGACACCATATATTTT.

J is TRBJ2-7 and V is TRBV30; the match to TRBD2 covers 7 bases. Looked up from germline, CDR1 is GTSNPN and CDR2 is SVGIG (reference sequence). The CDR3 length is 14 residues. The V and J ends lost 5 bases and 5 bases, in that order; junction bases with no gene match: 12. The CDR3 loop is CAWGFGTTSNEQYF. CDR3 DNA: TGTGCCTGGGGGTTCGGGACTACCTCGAACGAGCAGTACTTC.

This chain uses TRBV10-3 with TRBJ2-7; no definite D call. V lost 3 bases and J 0 bases, leaving 9 bases between the germline ends. The CDR3 runs to 14 residues. The germline V gene encodes CDR1 ENHRY and CDR2 SYGVKD. CDR3 nucleotide sequence: TGTGCCATCAGTGATGCAGCGCTCTCCTACGAGCAGTACTTC. It translates to CAISDAALSYEQYF.

The chain couples TRBV3-1 (or the pseudogene TRBV3-2) to TRBJ2-1; 7 bases line up with TRBD2. The CDR3 loop spans 15 amino acids. The V segment lost 1 base and the J segment 8 bases; nucleotides outside the gene matches: 8. Germline V CDR1 and CDR2: LGHDT, YNNKEL (reference sequence). The CDR3 loop is CASSQGSGVIYEQFF. The DNA of the CDR3 is TGTGCCAGCAGCCAAGGAAGCGGGGTCATCTATGAGCAGTTCTTC.

The chain carries TRBV2 and TRBJ2-5, with D possibly being TRBD2 (7 bases). The CDR3 sequence is 16 residues long. Trimming removed 7 bases at V and 1 base at J, with 19 bases between. CDR1 and CDR2 (germline): SNHLY, FYNNEI. The CDR3 coding sequence is TGTGCCAGCAAAAAAGATAGAGGGGGGGGCCAAGAGACCCAGTACTTC. It codes for CASKKDRGGGQETQYF.

This clone was detected once. The chain is built from TRBV7-2 and TRBJ1-3, with 7 positions matching TRBD1. Germline CDR1 is SGHTA and CDR2 is FQGNSA. J gave up 2 bases and V 4 bases, and 5 bases lay outside the gene matches. The CDR3 contains 15 residues. The CDR3 protein is CASSSGGNPGNTIYF. CDR3 DNA sequence: TGTGCCAGCAGCTCAGGGGGTAACCCTGGAAACACCATATATTTT.

Comments on this clone: Other nucleotide sequences in the sample specify the same CDR3. The chain uses TRBV6-5 and TRBJ1-2, with 10 bases aligning to TRBD1. This CDR3 has 13 amino acids. The V gene end was trimmed by 5 bases and the J gene end by 6 bases; junction bases not matched to a gene: 3. Germline V gene lookup returns CDR1 MNHEY and CDR2 SVGAGI. In DNA form, the CDR3 reads TGTGCCAGCAGTCCGGGACAGGGGAATGGCTACACCTTC. This translates into CASSPGQGNGYTF.

V is TRBV2 and J is TRBJ1-1; tentatively, D is TRBD1 (6 bases). Germline values: CDR1 SNHLY, CDR2 FYNNEI. This CDR3 has 14 amino acids. V shed 10 bases and J shed 1 base, with 16 bases lying between them. The CDR3 DNA reads as TGTGCCACTTACAGGGAATTGGGGAACACTGAAGCTTTCTTT. Its translation: CATYRELGNTEAFF.

This clone appeared once. The chain is built from TRBV10-1 and TRBJ2-1; no firm D call. V was clipped by 3 bases and J by 6 bases, with 15 bases between them. Germline CDR1 reads WNHNN; CDR2 reads SYGVQD (reference sequence). The CDR3 covers 15 residues. Written as DNA, the CDR3 is TGCGCCAGCAGTGACGGCGGCTCCCGGTCCAATGAGCAGTTCTTC. Translation gives CASSDGGSRSNEQFF.

V is TRBV4-1 and J is TRBJ2-5; 9 nucleotides match TRBD1. The CDR3 length is 16 residues. Losses at the gene ends were 3 bases for V and 5 bases for J; bases not matched to a gene: 10. The V gene's germline CDR1 is MGHRA and CDR2 YSYEKL. The CDR3 DNA reads TGCGCCAGCAGCCAGAGGAAACAGGGGGCAGGGGAGACCCAGTACTTC. This gives the protein CASSQRKQGAGETQYF.

The chain recombines TRBV18 with TRBJ1-1; D uncertain. The CDR3 totals 13 residues. Trimming took off 1 base at V and 3 bases at J, with 6 bases between the two ends. Germline CDR1 is KGHSH and CDR2 is LQKENI. The CDR3 reads CASSPRTDTEAFF. The CDR3 DNA reads TGTGCCAGCTCACCACGCACGGACACTGAAGCTTTCTTT. Using reference TRBV18 and TRBJ1-1 for the parts outside the CDR3, the full variable domain is NAGVMQNPRHLVRRRGQEARLRCSPMKGHSHVYWYRQLPEEGLKFMVYLQKENIIDESGMPKERFSAEFPKEGPSILRIQQVVRGDSAAYFCASSPRTDTEAFFGQGTRLTVV.

V is TRBV7-8 and J is TRBJ1-2; D is possibly TRBD1 (6 bases). Looked up from germline, CDR1 is SGHVS and CDR2 is FQNEAQ. The CDR3 is 13 residues long. V lost 7 bases and J 6 bases, leaving 15 bases between the germline ends. The CDR3 sequence is CASINSPGDGYTF. The CDR3 DNA sequence: TGTGCCAGCATCAACAGCCCAGGGGATGGCTACACCTTC.

This clone was counted a single time. V gene TRBV19 combines with J gene TRBJ1-4, with D tentatively TRBD1 (5 bases). The CDR3 loop spans 16 amino acids. Between the trimmed V and J ends, which lost 4 bases and 0 bases, there was a span of 12 bases. CDR1 is LNHDA and CDR2 is SQIVND in the germline V gene (reference sequence). CDR3 in amino acids: CASSRGIGATNEKLFF. The DNA of the CDR3 is TGTGCCAGTAGTAGGGGCATAGGAGCAACTAATGAAAAACTGTTTTTT.

This clone was seen only once. The rearrangement uses TRBV6-5 and TRBJ1-5, with D perhaps TRBD1 (5 bases). Per the germline V gene, CDR1 is MNHEY and CDR2 is SVGAGI. Trimming left V 8 bases short and J 4 bases short, with 9 bases between. The CDR3 extends over 12 amino acids. This CDR3 is CASAGRNQPQHF. The CDR3 DNA reads TGTGCCAGCGCAGGGCGAAATCAGCCCCAGCATTTT.